This is a list of T cell receptor beta chains from one sample in a study of CD8 T cells in ankylosing spondylitis. TCRdb analysed the 5' RACE reads with MiXCR anew, one entry per CDR3 protein. The sample has about 210,000 distinct CDR3 sequences, 6% to 8.5% seen once. What was sequenced was blood, either unsorted or a sorted T cell fraction (not recorded which). Source of these receptors: a male donor with ankylosing spondylitis. Each CDR3 is given with its conserved first and last residue. D genes are given only for firm matches.

cdr3_aa: CSAEQGFNTGELFF; d_call: -; j_call: TRBJ2-2; v_call: TRBV20-1
cdr3_aa: CASSQRRGEQYF; d_call: -; j_call: TRBJ2-7; v_call: TRBV4-3
cdr3_aa: CASSLVGRRLGTDTQYF; d_call: -; j_call: TRBJ2-3; v_call: TRBV5-1
cdr3_aa: CASSSQVETGGKLFF; d_call: -; j_call: TRBJ1-4; v_call: TRBV7-2
cdr3_aa: CASRRTGWSGNTIYF; d_call: -; j_call: TRBJ1-3; v_call: TRBV6-1
cdr3_aa: CASRQPGERGGYTF; d_call: -; j_call: TRBJ1-2; v_call: TRBV7-9
cdr3_aa: CSARRQTGFGELFF; d_call: -; j_call: TRBJ2-2; v_call: TRBV20-1
cdr3_aa: CAWSGGTQYF; d_call: -; j_call: TRBJ2-5; v_call: TRBV30
cdr3_aa: CASSQIYLYEQYF; d_call: -; j_call: TRBJ2-7; v_call: TRBV11-2
cdr3_aa: CASSFQTVYEQYF; d_call: -; j_call: TRBJ2-7; v_call: TRBV7-9
cdr3_aa: CSARDGRAQETQYF; d_call: -; j_call: TRBJ2-5; v_call: TRBV20-1
cdr3_aa: CASSPPGWDEKLFF; d_call: -; j_call: TRBJ1-4; v_call: TRBV11-2
cdr3_aa: CASSLPITGVEETQYF; d_call: TRBD1; j_call: TRBJ2-5; v_call: TRBV28
cdr3_aa: CASSPGLYITDTQYF; d_call: TRBD2; j_call: TRBJ2-3; v_call: TRBV6-1
cdr3_aa: CASSSPNNIRGRNVGEQFF; d_call: TRBD1; j_call: TRBJ2-1; v_call: TRBV6-2/TRBV6-3
cdr3_aa: CASSPTGTADNEQFF; d_call: TRBD1; j_call: TRBJ2-1; v_call: TRBV3-1
cdr3_aa: CASSQGTLAIGNEQFF; d_call: TRBD2; j_call: TRBJ2-1; v_call: TRBV3-1
cdr3_aa: CASRVSADRQETQYF; d_call: -; j_call: TRBJ2-5; v_call: TRBV12-3/TRBV12-4
cdr3_aa: CASSLVPPEQYF; d_call: -; j_call: TRBJ2-7; v_call: TRBV7-9
cdr3_aa: CSVEGTGRYNEQFF; d_call: -; j_call: TRBJ2-1; v_call: TRBV29-1
cdr3_aa: CASSPTGTDTQYF; d_call: -; j_call: TRBJ2-3; v_call: TRBV4-3
cdr3_aa: CASSLSGTIFGEQYF; d_call: -; j_call: TRBJ2-7; v_call: TRBV11-2
cdr3_aa: CASSLVPSGSTDTQYF; d_call: TRBD2; j_call: TRBJ2-3; v_call: TRBV7-6
cdr3_aa: CASSPYGGINSPLHF; d_call: -; j_call: TRBJ1-6; v_call: TRBV11-2
cdr3_aa: CASSYRGSSYNEQFF; d_call: -; j_call: TRBJ2-1; v_call: TRBV6-5
cdr3_aa: CASSLGQPGEAFF; d_call: TRBD1; j_call: TRBJ1-1; v_call: TRBV9
cdr3_aa: CSARDQGSYNEQFF; d_call: -; j_call: TRBJ2-1; v_call: TRBV20-1
cdr3_aa: CASTTRRLPGEKLFF; d_call: -; j_call: TRBJ1-4; v_call: TRBV6-2/TRBV6-3
cdr3_aa: CASSFPDGYGRELFF; d_call: -; j_call: TRBJ2-2; v_call: TRBV5-6
cdr3_aa: CASSSYTDTYEQYF; d_call: -; j_call: TRBJ2-7; v_call: TRBV28
cdr3_aa: CASSPTKGPIDGYTF; d_call: -; j_call: TRBJ1-2; v_call: TRBV12-3/TRBV12-4
cdr3_aa: CASRPWTGQETQYF; d_call: TRBD1; j_call: TRBJ2-5; v_call: TRBV6-1
cdr3_aa: CASSQDAAGEPTYEQYF; d_call: -; j_call: TRBJ2-7; v_call: TRBV4-1
cdr3_aa: CASSQAHGNGELFF; d_call: -; j_call: TRBJ2-2; v_call: TRBV4-1
cdr3_aa: CASSRGTSSGQYF; d_call: -; j_call: TRBJ2-7; v_call: TRBV11-3
cdr3_aa: CASSTRGEEQYF; d_call: TRBD2; j_call: TRBJ2-7; v_call: TRBV7-9
cdr3_aa: CATSDLPGVDNEQFF; d_call: -; j_call: TRBJ2-1; v_call: TRBV24-1
cdr3_aa: CASSAYWTDTQYF; d_call: -; j_call: TRBJ2-3; v_call: TRBV10-2
cdr3_aa: CASSYSVTGGNQPQHF; d_call: TRBD1; j_call: TRBJ1-5; v_call: TRBV6-2/TRBV6-3
cdr3_aa: CAISDNDRGPYNEQFF; d_call: TRBD1; j_call: TRBJ2-1; v_call: TRBV10-3
cdr3_aa: CASSPREDRGTTDTQYF; d_call: TRBD1; j_call: TRBJ2-3; v_call: TRBV4-3
cdr3_aa: CASSQDSGTSRADTQYF; d_call: TRBD2; j_call: TRBJ2-3; v_call: TRBV3-1
cdr3_aa: CASSRRTSGSFTDTQYF; d_call: TRBD2; j_call: TRBJ2-3; v_call: TRBV7-9
cdr3_aa: CSASPGRYYEQYF; d_call: -; j_call: TRBJ2-7; v_call: TRBV20-1
cdr3_aa: CSAREAGQGAQYF; d_call: -; j_call: TRBJ2-5; v_call: TRBV20-1
cdr3_aa: CSARDLGRGYGYTF; d_call: -; j_call: TRBJ1-2; v_call: TRBV20-1